The clone carrying this T cell receptor beta chain was detected many times. TCR beta CDR3 regions were amplified from RNA transcripts. When the TCR CDR3 underwent first-round RT-PCR, the HTBI primer set was used. One entry per CDR3 protein, called by TCRdb with MiXCR from the multiplex PCR reads. This repertoire shows fewer than 800,000 distinct CDR3 sequences, roughly 15% found once; its top ten account for under 8.5%. The data belong to a study of T cells in Graves' hyperthyroidism and ophthalmopathy. Germline CDR1 MDHEN, CDR2 SYDVKM. V lost 7 bases to trimming and J lost 1 base; unmatched junction nucleotides: 13. This CDR3 comprises 17 residues.

Sequencing was performed on blood. This TCR came from a man between 18 and 35 years old with Graves' hyperthyroidism. The chain combines TRBV28 with TRBJ2-4; 7 bases are a match to TRBD2. The CDR3 region has the DNA TGTGCCAGCACCGCGCTTTCCCCAGCGGGGGCCAAAAACATTCAGTACTTC. This encodes CASTALSPAGAKNIQYF.